This T cell receptor (beta chain) comes out of a study of CD8+CD57+ T cells in acquired aplastic anemia. At the level of the study: Sorted CD4+ and CD8+ cells yielded about 2.9 ug of DNA on average. The study obtained about 10 million reads on average for CD4+ cells from healthy donors. Study-wide results and caveats: Controls did not differ significantly from patients in CD8+ Simpson's diversity.

Germline lookup yields CDR1 SGDLS and CDR2 YYNGEE. V lost 0 bases to trimming and J lost 8 bases; unmatched junction nucleotides: 8. This CDR3 has 14 residues. Genomic DNA, the template, was used for profiling of the TCR beta VDJ and CDR3. TCRdb reanalysed the reads using MiXCR and keeps one entry per CDR3 protein. The sample carries approximately 170,000 distinct CDR3 sequences, 55% to 70% recorded once. With regard to this clonotype: Antigen: not known.

This receptor was identified in a human donor in good health. V and J are TRBV9 and TRBJ2-7; 7 positions match TRBD1. The sample comprised sorted CD4+, CD8+, or CD8+CD57+ T cells (not recorded which) from PBMCs. CDR3 loop: CASSVDGDSSKQYF. CDR3 nucleotides: TGTGCCAGCAGCGTAGACGGGGACAGTTCTAAGCAGTACTTC.